Below are 9 T cell receptor beta chains sequenced from a single sample in a study of regulatory T cells in long-lasting Graves disease. Time point of the sample: persistent/refractory GD, antithyroid drugs over 5 years with positive TRAb. The TCR library used RNA extracted from PBMCs. For TCR beta, libraries came from iRepertoire HTBI primers and Arm-PCR of CDR3 regions. Using its own MiXCR run on the multiplex PCR reads, TCRdb lists one record per CDR3 protein. This sample has around 510,000 distinct CDR3 sequences, with less than 25% found just once. This specimen was peripheral blood mononuclear cells (PBMCs), taken when the disease was refractory, from a patient treated with antithyroid drugs. Receptor source: a female donor with Graves disease.

This clonotype was observed a handful of times. At one boundary the junction diverges from the germline segment, which might be a read error. The J gene is TRBJ2-5, the V gene TRBV7-7, with 7 bases matching TRBD1. The CDR3 has 18 residues. Per germline, CDR1 SSHAT and CDR2 FNYEAQ (reference sequence). The CDR3 loop is CASSVGTTGERTQETQYF. The CDR3 DNA follows: TGTGCTAGCAGCGTGGGGACAACAGGGGAAAGAACCCAAGAGACCCAGTACTTC. Supplemented by reference TRBV7-7 and TRBJ2-5, the full variable domain reads GAGVSQSPRYKVTKRGQDVTLRCDPISSHATLYWYQQALGQGPEFLTYFNYEAQPDKSGLPSDRFSAERPEGSISTLTIQRTEQRDSAMYRCASSVGTTGERTQETQYFGPGTRLLVL.

This clonotype was counted a few times. This chain connects TRBV7-8 to TRBJ1-2, with D perhaps matching TRBD1 (5 bases). With 2 bases removed from V and 2 bases from J, the gap between germline ends came to 12 bases. The CDR3 sequence is 15 residues long. Germline V gene sequence: CDR1 SGHVS, CDR2 FQNEAQ. The CDR3 coding sequence is TGTGCCAGCAGCTTACGACAGCCCTCAAACTATGGCTACACCTTC. This translates into CASSLRQPSNYGYTF.

The chain employs TRBV28 and TRBJ2-3; no definite D call. The CDR3 totals 12 residues. Per the germline V gene, CDR1 is MDHEN and CDR2 is SYDVKM. Between the trimmed V and J ends, which lost 4 bases and 8 bases, there was a span of 10 bases. The CDR3 nucleotides are TGTGCCAGCAGTTCCCCCGGACGTACGCAGTATTTT. Its translation is CASSSPGRTQYF.

This clonotype was seen only a few times. The chain employs TRBV5-4 and TRBJ1-2, with D perhaps matching TRBD1 (6 bases). The V end lost 6 bases, the J end lost 6 bases, and 12 bases lay between the germline ends. The CDR3 is made up of 12 amino acids. Germline CDR1 is SGHNT and CDR2 is YYREEE (reference sequence). This CDR3 reads CASTLNRDGYTF. The CDR3 DNA reads TGTGCCAGCACTCTAAACAGGGATGGCTACACCTTC.

This clonotype turned up a few times. The rearrangement joins TRBV6-1 to TRBJ2-5; the D gene is possibly TRBD1 (6 bases). The CDR3 covers 15 residues. V lost 4 bases and J lost 1, with 13 bases in between. CDR1 is MNHNS and CDR2 is SASEGT in the germline V gene. CDR3 sequence (DNA): TGTGCCAGCAGTGGATCCTCAGGGGTCCAAGAGACCCAGTACTTC. Translating gives CASSGSSGVQETQYF.

This clonotype has ten or more counts. The rearrangement uses TRBV19 and TRBJ1-5, with a tentative D call TRBD1 (6 bases). CDR1 is LNHDA and CDR2 is SQIVND in the germline V gene (reference sequence). V was trimmed by 0 bases and J by 4 bases, leaving 13 bases between them. CDR3 length equals 16 residues. The CDR3 nucleotides read TGTGCCAGTAGTATAGACCTCAACAGGGCGAATCAGCCCCAGCATTTT. Protein: CASSIDLNRANQPQHF. The variable domain in full, with the rest retrieved from reference TRBV19 and TRBJ1-5, is DGGITQSPKYLFRKEGQNVTLSCEQNLNHDAMYWYRQDPGQGLRLIYYSQIVNDFQKGDIAEGYSVSREKKESFPLTVTSAQKNPTAFYLCASSIDLNRANQPQHFGDGTRLSIL.

CDR3 in DNA: TGTGCCAGCAGTTTCCAAAAAATCACTCCCGAACGCCCGAACACCATATATTTT. Protein: CASSFQKITPERPNTIYF. The V call is TRBV27, the J call TRBJ1-3; no firm D call. CDR1 is MNHEY, CDR2 SMNVEV, per germline (reference sequence). The CDR3 loop spans 18 amino acids. The V and J ends lost 3 bases and 7 bases respectively, with 25 bases between them.

This clonotype appeared a few times. The chain employs TRBV2 and TRBJ1-1; D unresolved. The CDR3 length is 13 residues. Trimming shortened V by 8 bases and J by 4 bases, and 14 bases separated the two germline ends. Germline V CDR1 and CDR2: SNHLY, FYNNEI. CDR3 amino acids: CASLEGRITEAFF. CDR3 coding DNA: TGTGCCAGCTTAGAAGGGCGAATCACTGAAGCTTTCTTT.

At least ten counts were recorded for this clonotype. The chain couples TRBV12-3 or TRBV12-4 to TRBJ2-2; D possibly corresponds to TRBD1 (5 bases). The length of the CDR3 is 14 residues. V was cut by 6 bases and J by 1 base, with 9 bases left in between. The CDR3 sequence is CASRLTVNTGELFF. For the CDR3, the DNA is TGTGCCAGCAGGCTGACAGTGAACACCGGGGAGCTGTTTTTT.